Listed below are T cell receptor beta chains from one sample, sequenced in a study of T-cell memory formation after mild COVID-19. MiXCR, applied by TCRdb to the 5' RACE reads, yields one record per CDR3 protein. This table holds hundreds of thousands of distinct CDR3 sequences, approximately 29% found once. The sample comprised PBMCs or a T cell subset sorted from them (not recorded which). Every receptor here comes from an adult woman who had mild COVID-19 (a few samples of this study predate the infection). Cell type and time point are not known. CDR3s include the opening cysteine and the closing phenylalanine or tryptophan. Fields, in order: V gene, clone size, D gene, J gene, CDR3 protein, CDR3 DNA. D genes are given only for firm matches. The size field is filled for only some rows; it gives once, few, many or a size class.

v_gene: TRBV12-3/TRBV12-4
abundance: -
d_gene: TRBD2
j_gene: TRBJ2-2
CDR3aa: CASTKSSGNWELFF
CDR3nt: TGTGCCAGCACCAAGTCTAGCGGGAACTGGGAGCTGTTTTTT

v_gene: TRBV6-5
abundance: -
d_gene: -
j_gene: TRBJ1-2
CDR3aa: CASSYGAGFGYTF
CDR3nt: TGTGCCAGCAGTTACGGGGCAGGGTTTGGCTACACCTTC

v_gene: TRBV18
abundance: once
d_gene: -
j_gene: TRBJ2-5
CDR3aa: CASSEVEVRVETQYF
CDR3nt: TGTGCCAGCTCAGAAGTGGAGGTACGAGTGGAGACCCAGTACTTC

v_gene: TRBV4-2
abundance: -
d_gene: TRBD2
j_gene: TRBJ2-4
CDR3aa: CASSSEEKREASLAKNIQYF
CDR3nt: TGTGCCAGCAGCTCCGAAGAGAAGCGGGAGGCCTCCTTAGCCAAAAACATTCAGTACTTC

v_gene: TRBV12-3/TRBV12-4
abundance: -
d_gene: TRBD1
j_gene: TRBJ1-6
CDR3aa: CASSFEGGPNSPLHF
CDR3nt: TGTGCCAGCAGTTTCGAAGGGGGCCCCAATTCACCCCTCCACTTT

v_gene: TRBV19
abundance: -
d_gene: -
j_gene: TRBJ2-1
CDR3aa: CAWELREIHNEQFF
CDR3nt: TGTGCCTGGGAACTCCGGGAGATCCACAATGAGCAGTTCTTC

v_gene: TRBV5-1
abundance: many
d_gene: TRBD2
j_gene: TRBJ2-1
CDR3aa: CASRLAGGSNEQFF
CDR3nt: TGCGCCAGCAGACTAGCGGGAGGGAGCAATGAGCAGTTCTTC

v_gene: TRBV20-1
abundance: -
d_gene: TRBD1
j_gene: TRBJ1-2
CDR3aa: CSAREDRGKGYTF
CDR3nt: TGCAGTGCTAGGGAGGACAGGGGCAAAGGCTACACCTTC

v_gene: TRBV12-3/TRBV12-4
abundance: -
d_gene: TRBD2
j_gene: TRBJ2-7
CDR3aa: CASSFFVNSGSHEQYF
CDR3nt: TGTGCCAGCAGTTTCTTCGTGAACAGCGGGAGCCACGAGCAGTACTTC

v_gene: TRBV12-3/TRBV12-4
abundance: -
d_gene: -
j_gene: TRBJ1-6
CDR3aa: CASSRGGIGSPLHF
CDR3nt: TGTGCCAGCAGTCGCGGGGGAATAGGATCACCCCTCCACTTT

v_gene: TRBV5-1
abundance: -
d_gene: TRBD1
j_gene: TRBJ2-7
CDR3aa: CASSFWDRTDYEQYF
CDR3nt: TGCGCCAGCAGCTTCTGGGACAGGACAGATTACGAGCAGTACTTC

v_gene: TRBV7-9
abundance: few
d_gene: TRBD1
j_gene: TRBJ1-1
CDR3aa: CASSLVWDRAITEAFF
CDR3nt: TGTGCCAGCAGCTTAGTGTGGGACAGGGCCATTACCGAAGCTTTCTTT

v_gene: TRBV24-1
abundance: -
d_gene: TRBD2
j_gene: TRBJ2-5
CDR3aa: CATSDSLAGGRFGETQYF
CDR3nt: TGTGCCACCAGTGATTCACTAGCGGGGGGACGCTTCGGGGAGACCCAGTACTTC

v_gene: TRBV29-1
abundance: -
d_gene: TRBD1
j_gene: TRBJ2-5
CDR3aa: CSVGDRQETQYF
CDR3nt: TGCAGCGTTGGGGACAGACAAGAGACCCAGTACTTC

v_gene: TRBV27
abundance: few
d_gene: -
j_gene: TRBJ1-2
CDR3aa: CASSSQHALGIGANYGYTF
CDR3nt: TGTGCCAGCAGTTCCCAACACGCCCTTGGGATCGGGGCTAACTATGGCTACACCTTC

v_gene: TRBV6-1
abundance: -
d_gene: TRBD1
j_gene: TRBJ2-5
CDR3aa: CASSANRGMETQYF
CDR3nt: TGTGCCAGCAGTGCCAACAGGGGAATGGAGACCCAGTACTTC

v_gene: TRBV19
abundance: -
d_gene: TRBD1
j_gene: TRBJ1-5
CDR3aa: CASSLWTGDQPQHF
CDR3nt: TGTGCCAGTAGTCTATGGACAGGGGATCAGCCCCAGCATTTT

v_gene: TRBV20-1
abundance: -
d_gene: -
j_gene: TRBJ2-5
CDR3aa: CSARPGTLGRQETQYF
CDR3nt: TGCAGTGCTCGCCCAGGGACCCTGGGTAGGCAAGAGACCCAGTACTTC

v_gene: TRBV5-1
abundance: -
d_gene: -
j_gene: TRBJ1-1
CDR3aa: CASSFNSQPNTEAFF
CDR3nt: TGCGCCAGCAGCTTTAACTCACAGCCGAACACTGAAGCTTTCTTT

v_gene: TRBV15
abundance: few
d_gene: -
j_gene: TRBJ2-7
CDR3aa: CATSRDRGAYEQYF
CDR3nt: TGTGCCACCAGCAGAGATCGGGGAGCCTACGAGCAGTACTTC

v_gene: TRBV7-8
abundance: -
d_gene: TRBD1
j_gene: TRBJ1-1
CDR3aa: CASSQIQGQGAGEAFF
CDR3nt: TGTGCCAGCAGCCAAATCCAGGGGCAGGGGGCAGGTGAAGCTTTCTTT

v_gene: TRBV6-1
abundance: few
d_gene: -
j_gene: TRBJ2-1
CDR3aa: CASSESGTWPNEQFF
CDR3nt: TGTGCCAGCAGTGAATCTGGGACATGGCCGAATGAGCAGTTCTTC

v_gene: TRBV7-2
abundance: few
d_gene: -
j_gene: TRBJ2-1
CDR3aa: CASSLVLPSSEQFF
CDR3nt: TGTGCCAGCAGCTTAGTCCTTCCTAGCTCTGAGCAGTTCTTC

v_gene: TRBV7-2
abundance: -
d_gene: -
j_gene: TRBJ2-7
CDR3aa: CASSLAGDPGYEQYF
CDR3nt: TGTGCCAGCAGCTTAGCCGGGGATCCGGGCTACGAGCAGTACTTC

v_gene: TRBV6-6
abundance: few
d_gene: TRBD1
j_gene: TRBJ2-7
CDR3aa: CASSYSRQGQGEQYF
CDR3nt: TGTGCCAGCAGTTACTCGAGACAGGGGCAGGGCGAGCAGTACTTC

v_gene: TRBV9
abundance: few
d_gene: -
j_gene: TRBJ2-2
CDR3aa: CASSVPRNRADTGELFF
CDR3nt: TGTGCCAGCAGCGTACCTAGGAACAGGGCGGACACCGGGGAGCTGTTTTTT

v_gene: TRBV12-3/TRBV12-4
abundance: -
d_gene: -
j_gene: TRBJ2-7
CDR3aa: CATTLTGSLYEQYF
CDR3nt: TGTGCCACGACACTGACGGGAAGCCTCTACGAGCAGTACTTC

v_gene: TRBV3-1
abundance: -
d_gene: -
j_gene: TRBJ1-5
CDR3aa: CASSQGGLRVQPQHF
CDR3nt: TGTGCCAGCAGCCAAGGAGGCCTTAGGGTTCAGCCCCAGCATTTT

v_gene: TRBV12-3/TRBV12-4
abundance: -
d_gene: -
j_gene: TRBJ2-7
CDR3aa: CASSLGSGQGRTQYF
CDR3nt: TGTGCCAGCAGTTTAGGGAGCGGTCAAGGGCGGACGCAGTACTTC

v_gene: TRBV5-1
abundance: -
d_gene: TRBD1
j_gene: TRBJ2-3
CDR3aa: CASSRQGEGTDTQYF
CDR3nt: TGCGCCAGCAGCAGACAGGGGGAGGGCACAGATACGCAGTATTTT

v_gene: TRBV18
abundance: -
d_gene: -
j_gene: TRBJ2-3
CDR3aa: CASRLMDTQYF
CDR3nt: TGTGCCAGTAGGCTTATGGATACGCAGTATTTT

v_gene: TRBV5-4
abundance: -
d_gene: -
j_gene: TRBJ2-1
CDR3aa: CASTGQGPAFF
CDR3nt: TGTGCCAGCACGGGCCAGGGGCCCGCGTTCTTC

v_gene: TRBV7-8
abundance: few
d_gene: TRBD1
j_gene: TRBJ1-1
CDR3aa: CASSSTRDRGTEAFF
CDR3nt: TGTGCCAGCAGCTCGACCCGGGACAGGGGGACTGAAGCTTTCTTT

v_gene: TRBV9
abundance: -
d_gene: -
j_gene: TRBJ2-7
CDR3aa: CASSVSGMSYEQYF
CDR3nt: TGTGCCAGCAGCGTAAGTGGGATGTCCTACGAGCAGTACTTC